This T cell receptor beta chain was sequenced in a study of molecular identifiers for immune sequencing clone quantification. Study in general: Sequencing covered four of five parts into which replicate RNA from about 20,000 or 100,000 naive CD8 cells was split. Broader study findings: Clones of above 20 RNA copies carried over 97% of effector molecules; in naive cells they carried under 1%. Jurkat TCR RNA that was spiked in from one cell was reportedly detectable among under 1.2 million naive cells.

CDR3 length: 15 amino acids. The germline V gene encodes CDR1 LNHDA and CDR2 SQIVND (reference sequence). Losses at the gene ends were 5 bases for V and 3 bases for J; bases not matched to a gene: 9. Both previously described methods and listed TCR primers were employed to make bulk TCR libraries. TCRdb recomputed calls from the PCR reads with MiXCR, one row per CDR3 protein. The sample carries some 70,000 distinct CDR3 sequences, roughly 20% recorded once. About this clonotype itself: Its antigen remains unidentified.

Material: naive CD8+ T cells from blood, with Jurkat cell RNA spiked in. Subset denoted: FACS-sorted CD8+CD4-CCR7+CD45RA+ naive T cells. The chain recombines TRBV19 with TRBJ1-2; TRBD1 matches 7 bases. The sequence was obtained from a human donor in good health. Some libraries in this study had Jurkat cell RNA spiked in. The CDR3 protein is CASSLTGDSYYGYTF. The CDR3 DNA sequence: TGTGCCAGTAGTCTTACAGGGGATTCATACTATGGCTACACCTTC.